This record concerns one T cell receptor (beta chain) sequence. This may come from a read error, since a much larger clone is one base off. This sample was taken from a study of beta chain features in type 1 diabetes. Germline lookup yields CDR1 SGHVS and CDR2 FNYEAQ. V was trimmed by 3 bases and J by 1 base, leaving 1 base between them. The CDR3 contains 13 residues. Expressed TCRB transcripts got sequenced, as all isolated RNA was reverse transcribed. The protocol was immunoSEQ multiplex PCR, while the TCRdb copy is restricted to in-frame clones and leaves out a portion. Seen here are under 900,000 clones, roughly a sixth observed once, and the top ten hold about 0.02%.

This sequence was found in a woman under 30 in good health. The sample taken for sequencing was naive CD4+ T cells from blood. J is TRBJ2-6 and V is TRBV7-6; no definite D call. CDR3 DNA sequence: TGTGCCAGCAGCTTTTCTGGGGCCAACGTCCTGACTTTC. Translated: CASSFSGANVLTF.